This is a list of T cell receptor beta chains from one sample in a study of shared clonotypes between healthy human individuals. The data were produced by immunoSEQ multiplex PCR, yet TCRdb's version contains in-frame clones alone and is incomplete. The table shows 1.4 million or so clones, with 97% to 99% occurring only once. Material for sequencing was naive CD4+ T cells sorted from blood. These TCRs come from a man aged 25-45 years in good health. CDR3s include the opening cysteine and the closing phenylalanine or tryptophan. The D gene is left open where the match is weak. Not every row has a clone size; where given, it reads once, few, many or a size class.

abundance	v_gene	j_gene	d_gene	CDR3aa	CDR3nt
.	TRBV5-5	TRBJ1-4	.	CASSFGRNEKLFF	TGTGCCAGCAGCTTTGGCCGAAATGAAAAACTGTTTTTT
.	TRBV6-1	TRBJ1-4	TRBD1	CASNGDRGEEKLFF	TGTGCCAGCAACGGGGACAGGGGGGAAGAAAAACTGTTTTTT
.	TRBV2	TRBJ1-2	TRBD1	CASSLKTGRYDGYTF	TGTGCCAGCAGTTTAAAGACAGGGCGTTATGACGGCTACACCTTC
.	TRBV4-1	TRBJ2-3	TRBD2	CASSEVVGLAGHF	TGCGCCAGCAGCGAAGTCGTCGGACTAGCGGGCCATTTT
.	TRBV10-3	TRBJ1-1	.	CAIRQNTEAFF	TGTGCCATCAGACAGAACACTGAAGCTTTCTTT
.	TRBV27	TRBJ2-7	.	CARPSCEQYF	TGTGCCAGACCCTCCTGCGAGCAGTACTTC
.	TRBV28	TRBJ1-3	.	CASRRNTIYF	TGTGCCAGCAGACGAAACACCATATATTTT
.	TRBV7-5	TRBJ1-5	.	CARSLNRGAVTNQPQHF	TGTGCCAGAAGCTTAAACAGGGGAGCGGTGACCAATCAGCCCCAGCATTTT
.	TRBV28	TRBJ2-3	TRBD2	CASRRRLAGGPRVIGTQYF	TGTGCCAGCAGGCGAAGACTAGCGGGAGGGCCGCGAGTTATTGGTACGCAGTATTTT
.	TRBV14	TRBJ2-7	TRBD2	CASSQGLRTYEQYF	TGTGCCAGCAGCCAGGGACTACGAACCTACGAGCAGTACTTC
.	TRBV11-2	TRBJ1-5	TRBD1	CASSLGTGRNQPQHF	TGTGCCAGCAGCCTGGGGACAGGGCGCAATCAGCCCCAGCATTTT
.	TRBV5-4	TRBJ2-7	TRBD1	CASSPSHGTGSYEQYF	TGTGCCAGCAGCCCGTCTCACGGGACAGGATCCTACGAGCAGTACTTC
.	TRBV19	TRBJ2-5	.	CASSIDPRQVQYF	TGTGCCAGTAGTATAGATCCACGACAGGTCCAGTACTTC
.	TRBV9	TRBJ2-3	TRBD2	CASSGLAGDNTQYF	TGTGCCAGCTCGGGGCTAGCGGGAGACAATACGCAGTATTTT
.	TRBV27	TRBJ1-5	TRBD1	CASSLSRDSRNQPQHF	TGTGCCAGCAGTTTATCGAGGGACAGTCGCAATCAGCCCCAGCATTTT
.	TRBV27	TRBJ2-3	TRBD2	CASSWGLASTDTQYF	TGTGCCAGCAGTTGGGGACTAGCGAGCACAGATACGCAGTATTTT
.	TRBV5-4	TRBJ1-1	.	CASSLPRQMNTEAFF	TGTGCCAGCAGCTTGCCCAGACAGATGAACACTGAAGCTTTCTTT
.	TRBV11-3	TRBJ2-5	TRBD2	CASSPEEREEGETQYF	TGTGCCAGCAGCCCGGAAGAGCGGGAGGAGGGGGAGACCCAGTACTTC
.	TRBV7-2	TRBJ2-7	.	CASSLLPSLEQYF	TGTGCCAGCAGCTTATTACCGAGTTTGGAGCAGTACTTC
.	TRBV29-1	TRBJ1-1	TRBD1	CSVTGQVLEAFF	TGCAGCGTTACTGGACAGGTCCTTGAAGCTTTCTTT
.	TRBV18	TRBJ1-3	.	CASSPGTAAGNTIYF	TGTGCCAGCTCACCTGGGACTGCAGCTGGAAACACCATATATTTT
.	TRBV9	TRBJ2-7	TRBD1	CASSVSGTGYEQYF	TGTGCCAGCAGCGTATCCGGGACAGGCTACGAGCAGTACTTC
.	TRBV28	TRBJ2-7	TRBD2	CASSLYLGGSGRYDEQYF	TGTGCCAGCAGTTTATACTTAGGGGGTAGCGGGAGGTACGACGAGCAGTACTTC
once	TRBV5-1	TRBJ2-7	.	CASSLLRGEQYF	TGCGCCAGCAGCTTGCTAAGGGGCGAGCAGTACTTC
.	TRBV11-2	TRBJ2-7	TRBD2	CASSTGTSVSYEQYF	TGTGCCAGCAGCACCGGGACTAGCGTATCTTACGAGCAGTACTTC
.	TRBV5-1	TRBJ1-3	.	CASRENGNTIYF	TGCGCCAGTAGGGAGAACGGAAACACCATATATTTT